The present T cell receptor beta chain was sequenced within a study of T cell repertoires in cytomegalovirus infection. About the research overall: It was the public TCR beta signatures that indicated both CMV infection and matching HLA type.

The table lists this clonotype with a few counts. TCRdb recomputed calls from the reads with MiXCR, one row per CDR3 protein. The sample records around 550,000 distinct CDR3 sequences, approximately 25% being singletons. The CDR3 has 16 residues. Unmatched junction bases numbered 1, after V lost 3 bases and J lost 1 base. Germline lookup yields CDR1 SGDLS and CDR2 YYNGEE. V gene TRBV9 combines with J gene TRBJ2-2; 12 nucleotides match TRBD2. The sequencing sample was made of PBMCs. The receptor was derived from a human donor in good health (CMV status not recorded). Some clones in this sample may be carry-over from other donors' samples. CDR3: CASSALAGGNTGELFF. The CDR3 DNA follows: TGTGCCAGCAGCGCACTAGCGGGAGGGAACACCGGGGAGCTGTTTTTT. The full variable domain, in which reference TRBV9 and TRBJ2-2 provide the parts outside the CDR3, is DSGVTQTPKHLITATGQRVTLRCSPRSGDLSVYWYQQSLDQGLQFLIQYYNGEERAKGNILERFSAQQFPDLHSELNLSSLELGDSALYFCASSALAGGNTGELFFGEGSRLTVL.